The 17 T cell receptor beta chains given below trace back to one sample, sequenced in a study of cytotoxic CD8 clonotypes in ibrutinib-treated CLL (dated by TCRdb to the early 2020s). Library prep was done by the immunoSEQ multiplex PCR assay. This immuneACCESS table, as held by TCRdb, lists in-frame sequences with V and J called but not all clones. Of the missing ones, under half trace to an unresolved V gene in checked studies; the others have no known cause. This sample lists about 14,000 clones; roughly 70% were detected once. In total, the top ten clones hold under 6.5% of the sample. The sample consisted of PBMCs, taken before ibrutinib treatment. The receptors stem from a human donor with chronic lymphocytic leukemia.

This clone came up once. The V gene is TRBV19, the J gene TRBJ1-2, with a weak D call TRBD1 (5 bases). The germline V and J ends were trimmed by 9 bases and 3 bases, with 8 bases remaining between them. Germline V lookup: CDR1 LNHDA, CDR2 SQIVND (reference sequence). The CDR3 length is 11 residues. The CDR3 sequence is CASGGDYGYTF. The CDR3 region has the DNA TGTGCCAGCGGAGGGGACTATGGCTACACCTTC.

The rearrangement links TRBV5-1 to TRBJ2-2; D remains ambiguous. This CDR3 is built from 13 residues. Deletions cut 4 bases from V and 6 bases from J, with 10 bases between. The germline V gene encodes CDR1 SGHRS and CDR2 YFSETQ. CDR3 protein: CASSPSGSGELFF. The DNA of the CDR3 is TGCGCCAGCAGCCCCTCCGGCTCCGGGGAGCTGTTTTTT.

The chain employs TRBV27 and TRBJ1-6; D is uncertain. The CDR3 has 19 residues. The V and J ends lost 0 bases and 0 bases respectively, with 15 bases between them. Germline V gene sequence: CDR1 MNHEY, CDR2 SMNVEV (reference sequence). CDR3 coding DNA: TGTGCCAGCAGTTTATCCCAGGTCCCCCATAGCTCCTATAATTCACCCCTCCACTTT. As protein: CASSLSQVPHSSYNSPLHF.

The V call is TRBV5-1, the J call TRBJ2-7; D remains unclear. Germline loops: CDR1 SGHRS, CDR2 YFSETQ. The CDR3 totals 14 residues. The V end was cut by 6 bases, the J end by 0 bases, with 13 bases between. The CDR3 sequence is CASTLGASSYEQYF. The CDR3 nucleotides read TGCGCCAGCACCCTTGGTGCCAGCTCCTACGAGCAGTACTTC.

V gene TRBV5-6 combines with J gene TRBJ1-1; D is possibly TRBD1 (5 bases). This CDR3 spans 12 amino acids. The V and J ends lost 4 bases and 7 bases respectively, with 11 bases between them. CDR1 is SGHDT and CDR2 is YYEEEE in the germline V gene. This CDR3 is CASSRPRDEAFF. The DNA for the CDR3 is TGTGCCAGCAGCCGCCCCAGGGATGAAGCTTTCTTT.

The chain joins TRBV9 to TRBJ2-7, with D possibly matching TRBD2 (6 bases). CDR3 length: 14 amino acids. V dropped 0 bases and J dropped 1 base, with 8 bases sitting between them. Germline CDR1 reads SGDLS; CDR2 reads YYNGEE. The CDR3 protein is CASSVGGESYEQYF. The CDR3 DNA is TGTGCCAGCAGCGTAGGGGGGGAATCCTACGAGCAGTACTTC.

This sequence joins TRBV18 and TRBJ1-5; D ambiguous. The CDR3 covers 16 residues. Deletions cut 5 bases from V and 0 bases from J, with 14 bases between. Germline loops: CDR1 KGHSH, CDR2 LQKENI. The CDR3 DNA reads TGTGCCAGCTCATCCGAGGGTGCCTATAGCAATCAGCCCCAGCATTTT. Translating gives CASSSEGAYSNQPQHF.

V gene TRBV4-2 combines with J gene TRBJ2-5, with TRBD2 identical over 7 bases. V lost 2 bases to trimming and J lost 7 bases; unmatched junction nucleotides: 10. This CDR3 region has 15 residues. Germline CDR1 and CDR2: LGHNA and YNFKEQ. The CDR3 nucleotides read TGTGCCAGCAGCCAAACACTAGCCCCGGGGGGGACCCAGTACTTC. Translated: CASSQTLAPGGTQYF.

This clone is a singleton in its sample. This chain joins TRBV7-2 and TRBJ2-7, with no clear D. CDR1 is SGHTA and CDR2 is FQGNSA in the germline V gene. Trimming pared 1 base from V and 7 bases from J, leaving 11 bases between. The CDR3 totals 13 residues. The CDR3 reads CASSLERIGEQYF. The CDR3 nucleotides are TGTGCCAGCAGCTTAGAAAGGATCGGGGAGCAGTACTTC.

The chain combines TRBV9 with TRBJ1-1; tentative D call: TRBD1 (5 bases). The germline V and J ends were trimmed by 0 bases and 12 bases, with 18 bases remaining between them. The CDR3 totals 14 residues. The germline V gene has CDR1 SGDLS and CDR2 YYNGEE. The DNA for the CDR3 is TGTGCCAGCAGCGTAGCTGGGGCGGCCGGCGGGACTTTCTTT. Residues: CASSVAGAAGGTFF.

The CDR3 is CAITPGTSGGNNEQFF. In nucleotides, the CDR3 is TGTGCCATCACCCCCGGGACTAGCGGGGGTAACAATGAGCAGTTCTTC. This chain uses TRBV10-3 with TRBJ2-1; the match to TRBD2 covers 14 bases. This CDR3 has 16 amino acids. Germline CDR1 ENHRY, CDR2 SYGVKD. V lost 7 bases and J lost 5; bases outside the gene matches: 7.

This clone was observed a handful of times. CDR3 DNA: TGTGCCAGCAGTTACACCCTAGAGGGCTGGTACGAGCAGTACTTC. It codes for CASSYTLEGWYEQYF. The rearrangement links TRBV6-5 to TRBJ2-7; D is possibly TRBD2 (5 bases). The CDR3 length is 15 residues. Germline CDR1 and CDR2: MNHEY and SVGAGI. V lost 2 bases and J 4 bases, leaving 15 bases between the germline ends.

The genes are TRBV19 and TRBJ1-2; D possibly corresponds to TRBD1 (6 bases). Germline V gene data show CDR1 as LNHDA and CDR2 as SQIVND (reference sequence). This CDR3 has 14 residues. The V and J ends lost 6 bases and 4 bases respectively, with 15 bases between them. As DNA, the CDR3 is TGTGCCAGTAGCCCCGGACAGCGACCCTATGGCTACACCTTC. Residues: CASSPGQRPYGYTF. The variable domain in full, with the rest retrieved from reference TRBV19 and TRBJ1-2, is DGGITQSPKYLFRKEGQNVTLSCEQNLNHDAMYWYRQDPGQGLRLIYYSQIVNDFQKGDIAEGYSVSREKKESFPLTVTSAQKNPTAFYLCASSPGQRPYGYTFGSGTRLTVV.

This clone was seen more than once but under ten times. This chain uses TRBV6-6 with TRBJ2-7, with 7 bases that match TRBD2. The CDR3 consists of 15 residues. With 7 bases clipped from V and 0 bases from J, the junction kept 9 bases outside the gene matches. The germline CDR1 and CDR2 sequences are MNHNY and SVGAGI (reference sequence). The CDR3 DNA reads as TGTGCCAGCACCGAGCGGGACCCGAGCTCCTACGAGCAGTACTTC. Its translation: CASTERDPSSYEQYF.

V is TRBV10-3 and J is TRBJ2-6; D unresolved. V gave up 6 bases and J gave up 2 bases, with 8 bases separating them. CDR1 and CDR2 (germline): ENHRY, SYGVKD. The CDR3 has 14 residues. The CDR3 here is CAISQEPGANVLTF. The DNA of the CDR3 is TGTGCCATCAGCCAGGAGCCTGGGGCCAACGTCCTGACTTTC.

This rearrangement joins TRBV7-2 to TRBJ2-1; 7 positions agree with TRBD2. V was pared by 5 bases and J by 5 bases, with 9 bases of the junction left unmatched. The CDR3 totals 15 residues. In germline, CDR1 is SGHTA, CDR2 FQGNSA. For the CDR3, the DNA is TGTGCCAGCAGCCCTCCGGGACTACCAAACAATGAGCAGTTCTTC. As protein: CASSPPGLPNNEQFF.

This chain uses TRBV4-1 with TRBJ2-5; 7 bases fit TRBD2. CDR3 length: 15 amino acids. Germline CDR1 and CDR2: MGHRA and YSYEKL. Unmatched junction bases numbered 9, after V lost 3 bases and J lost 5 bases. DNA of the CDR3: TGCGCCAGCAGCCATCCCGGGGCGGGGGTGGAGACCCAGTACTTC. Protein sequence: CASSHPGAGVETQYF.